This T cell receptor (beta chain) was captured in a study of blood T cell repertoires in COVID-19. Study details: The United States, Italy and Spain provided the acute and convalescent COVID-19 samples. Nucleic acid was either cDNA or gDNA, and it came from T cells, B-cell-depleted T cells, or PBMCs.

Germline assignment: CDR1 SGDLS and CDR2 YYNGEE. The CDR3 is made up of 16 amino acids. Trimming shortened V by 3 bases and J by 4 bases, and 16 bases separated the two germline ends. Authors' analysis steps: Reference gene primers were amplified, and this amplification served to estimate nucleated cell counts. Clones were read by immunoSEQ multiplex PCR, and TCRdb kept only the in-frame ones, dropping some. V, J and clone size are taken as reported in that table, and D and trimming were inferred from the DNA itself. The data show about 59,000 clones, with roughly 78% seen just once and more than 3% held by the top ten. This clone was detected once.

Source material: peripheral blood. This TCR derives from a man aged 60 to 75 with acute or convalescent COVID-19. The chain combines TRBV9 with TRBJ2-2; D might be TRBD1 (8 bases). CDR3 nucleotides: TGTGCCAGCAGCGATCAGGGGGCGGGAGTCACCGGGGAGCTGTTTTTT. This gives the protein CASSDQGAGVTGELFF.